This TCR beta chain emerged from a study of T cell responses to AZD1222 COVID-19 vaccine. The assay was immunoSEQ multiplex PCR, and TCRdb's table has in-frame clones only and misses some. Here the sample spans about 110,000 clones, approximately 84% being singletons. This specimen consisted of peripheral blood, obtained on day 0 of AZD1222 vaccination. This clonotype was sampled from an adult in good health.

CDR3 bases: TGCAGCGTTGAAGGTTGGGTCGCGGGGGGCTACACCTTC. Translation: CSVEGWVAGGYTF. The chain is built from TRBV29-1 and TRBJ1-2; no firm D call. Trimming shortened V by 1 base and J by 8 bases, and 14 bases separated the two germline ends. The germline V gene encodes CDR1 SQVTM and CDR2 ANQGSEA. There are 13 residues in the CDR3.